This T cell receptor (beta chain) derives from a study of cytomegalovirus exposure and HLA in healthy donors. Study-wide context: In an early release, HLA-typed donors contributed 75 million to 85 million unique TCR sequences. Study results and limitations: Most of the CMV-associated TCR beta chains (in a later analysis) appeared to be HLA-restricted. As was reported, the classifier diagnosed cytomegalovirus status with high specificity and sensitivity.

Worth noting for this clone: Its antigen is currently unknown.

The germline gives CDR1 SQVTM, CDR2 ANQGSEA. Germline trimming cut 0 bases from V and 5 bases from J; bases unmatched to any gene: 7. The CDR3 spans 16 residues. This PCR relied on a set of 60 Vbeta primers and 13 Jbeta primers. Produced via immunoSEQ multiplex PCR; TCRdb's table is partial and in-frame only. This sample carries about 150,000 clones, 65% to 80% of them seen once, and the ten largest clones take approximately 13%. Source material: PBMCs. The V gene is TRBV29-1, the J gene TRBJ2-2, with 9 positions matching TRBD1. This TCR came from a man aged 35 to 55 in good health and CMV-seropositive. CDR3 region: CSVEDLGTGRTGELFF. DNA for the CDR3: TGCAGCGTTGAAGATCTCGGGACAGGGAGGACCGGGGAGCTGTTTTTT.